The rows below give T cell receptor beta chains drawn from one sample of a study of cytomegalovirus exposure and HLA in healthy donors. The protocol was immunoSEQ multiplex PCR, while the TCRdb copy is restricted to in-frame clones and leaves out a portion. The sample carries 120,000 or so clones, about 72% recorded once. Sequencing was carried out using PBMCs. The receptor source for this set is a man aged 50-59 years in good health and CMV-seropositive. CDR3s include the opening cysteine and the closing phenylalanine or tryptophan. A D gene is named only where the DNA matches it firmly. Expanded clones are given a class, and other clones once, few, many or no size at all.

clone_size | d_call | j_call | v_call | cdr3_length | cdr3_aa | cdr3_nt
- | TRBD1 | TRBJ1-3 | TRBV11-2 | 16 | CASSLGGQGWRNTIYF | TGTGCCAGCAGCTTAGGGGGACAGGGATGGAGGAACACCATATATTTT
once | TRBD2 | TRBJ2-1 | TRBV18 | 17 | CASSPPGREGPYNEQFF | TGTGCCAGCTCACCACCGGGACGGGAGGGTCCCTACAATGAGCAGTTCTTC
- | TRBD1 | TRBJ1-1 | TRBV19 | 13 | CASNTGGNTEAFF | TGTGCCAGTAATACAGGGGGGAACACTGAAGCTTTCTTT
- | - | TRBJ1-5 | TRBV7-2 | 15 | CASSLEGLGNQPQHF | TGTGCCAGCAGCTTAGAGGGGCTGGGCAATCAGCCCCAGCATTTT
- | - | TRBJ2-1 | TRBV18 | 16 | CASSPYRVAAYNEQFF | TGTGCCAGCTCACCATACAGGGTTGCGGCCTACAATGAGCAGTTCTTC
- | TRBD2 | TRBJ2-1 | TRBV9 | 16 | CASSGSSGGAFNEQFF | TGTGCCAGCAGCGGATCTAGCGGGGGGGCCTTCAATGAGCAGTTCTTC
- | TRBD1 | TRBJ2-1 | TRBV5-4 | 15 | CASSLGQGTYNEQFF | TGTGCCAGCAGCTTAGGACAGGGGACCTACAATGAGCAGTTCTTC
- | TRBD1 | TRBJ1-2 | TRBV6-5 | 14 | CASSPDRGYYGYTF | TGTGCCAGCAGTCCTGACAGGGGTTACTATGGCTACACCTTC
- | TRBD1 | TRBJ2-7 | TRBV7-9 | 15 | CASSRRGLPSYEQYF | TGTGCCAGCTCACGAAGGGGGCTCCCCTCCTACGAGCAGTACTTC
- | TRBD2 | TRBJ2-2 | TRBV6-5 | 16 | CASSFERGGHTGELFF | TGTGCCAGCAGTTTCGAGCGGGGGGGCCATACCGGGGAGCTGTTTTTT
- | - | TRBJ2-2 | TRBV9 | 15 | CASSVNTGRTGELFF | TGTGCCAGCAGCGTAAATACAGGGAGAACCGGGGAGCTGTTTTTT
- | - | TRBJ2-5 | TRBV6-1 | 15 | CASSAVGPPGGAQYF | TGTGCCAGCAGTGCAGTAGGTCCCCCCGGAGGGGCCCAGTACTTC
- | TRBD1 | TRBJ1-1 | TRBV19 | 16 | CASSLRRQGLNTEAFF | TGTGCCAGTAGTCTCCGCCGACAGGGATTGAACACTGAAGCTTTCTTT
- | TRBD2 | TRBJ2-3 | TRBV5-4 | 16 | CASSPGGTPSRDTQYF | TGTGCCAGCAGCCCGGGGGGGACCCCGTCGCGGGATACGCAGTATTTT
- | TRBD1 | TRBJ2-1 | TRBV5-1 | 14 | CASSPGQGGGEQFF | TGCGCCAGCAGCCCGGGACAGGGAGGCGGTGAGCAGTTCTTC